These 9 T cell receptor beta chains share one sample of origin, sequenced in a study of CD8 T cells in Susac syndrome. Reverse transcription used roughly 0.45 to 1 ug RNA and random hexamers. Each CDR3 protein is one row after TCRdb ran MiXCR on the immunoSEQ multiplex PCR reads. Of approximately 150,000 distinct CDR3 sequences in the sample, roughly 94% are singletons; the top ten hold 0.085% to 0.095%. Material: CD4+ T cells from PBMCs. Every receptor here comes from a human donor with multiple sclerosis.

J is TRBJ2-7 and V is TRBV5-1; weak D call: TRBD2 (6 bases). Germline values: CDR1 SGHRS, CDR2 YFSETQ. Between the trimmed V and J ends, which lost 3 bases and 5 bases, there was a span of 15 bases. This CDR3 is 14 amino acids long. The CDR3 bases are TGCGCCAGCAGCTCCGGGAGCCAATCCAACGAGCAGTACTTC. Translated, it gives CASSSGSQSNEQYF.

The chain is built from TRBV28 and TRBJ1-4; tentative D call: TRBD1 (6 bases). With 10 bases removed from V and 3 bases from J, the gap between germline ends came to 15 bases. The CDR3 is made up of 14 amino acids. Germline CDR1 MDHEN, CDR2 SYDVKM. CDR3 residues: CATGKGGANEKLFF. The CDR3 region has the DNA TGTGCCACCGGAAAAGGGGGAGCTAATGAAAAACTGTTTTTT.

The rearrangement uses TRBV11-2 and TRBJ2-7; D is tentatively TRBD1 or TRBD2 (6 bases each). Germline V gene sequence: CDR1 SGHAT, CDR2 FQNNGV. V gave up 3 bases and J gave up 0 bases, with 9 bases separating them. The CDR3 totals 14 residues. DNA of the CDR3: TGTGCCAGCAGCTTGCGGGACACCTCCTACGAGCAGTACTTC. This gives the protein CASSLRDTSYEQYF.

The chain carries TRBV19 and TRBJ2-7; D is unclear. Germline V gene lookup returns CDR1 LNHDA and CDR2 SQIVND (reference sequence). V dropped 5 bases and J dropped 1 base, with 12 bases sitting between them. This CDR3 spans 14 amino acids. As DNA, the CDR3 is TGTGCCAGTAGTGAAACTAAGGAGTCCTACGAGCAGTACTTC. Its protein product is CASSETKESYEQYF.

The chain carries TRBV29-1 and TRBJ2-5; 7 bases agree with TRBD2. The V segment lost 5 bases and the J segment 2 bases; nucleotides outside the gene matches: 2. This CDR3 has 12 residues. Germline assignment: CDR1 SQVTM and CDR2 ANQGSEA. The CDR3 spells CSVLRGQETQYF. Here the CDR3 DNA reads TGCAGCGTTCTGCGGGGGCAAGAGACCCAGTACTTC.

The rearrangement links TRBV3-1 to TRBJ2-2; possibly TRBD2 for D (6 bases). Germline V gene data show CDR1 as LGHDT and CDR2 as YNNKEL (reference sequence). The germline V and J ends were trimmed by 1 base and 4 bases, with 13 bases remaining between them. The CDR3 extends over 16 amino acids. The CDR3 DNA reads TGTGCCAGCAGCCAAGCGCCTGGAGGGCCCACCGGGGAGCTGTTTTTT. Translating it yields CASSQAPGGPTGELFF.

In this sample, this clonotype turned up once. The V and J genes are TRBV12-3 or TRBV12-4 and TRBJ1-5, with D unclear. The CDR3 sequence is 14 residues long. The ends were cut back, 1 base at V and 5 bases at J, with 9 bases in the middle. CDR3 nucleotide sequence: TGTGCCAGCAGTTTAGGGGGTGCGGATCAGCCCCAGCATTTT. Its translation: CASSLGGADQPQHF.

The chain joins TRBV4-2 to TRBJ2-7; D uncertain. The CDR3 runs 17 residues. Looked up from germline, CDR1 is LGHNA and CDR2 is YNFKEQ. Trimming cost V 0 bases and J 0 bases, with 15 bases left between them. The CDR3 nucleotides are TGTGCCAGCAGCCAAGATGGCCATTCTGCCAGCTCCTACGAGCAGTACTTC. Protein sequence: CASSQDGHSASSYEQYF.

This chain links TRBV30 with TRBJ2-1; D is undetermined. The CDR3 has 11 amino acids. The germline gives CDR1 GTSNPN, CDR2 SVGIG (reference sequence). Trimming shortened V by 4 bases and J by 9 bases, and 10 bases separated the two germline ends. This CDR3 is CAWTVVGEQFF. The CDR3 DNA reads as TGTGCCTGGACGGTGGTAGGTGAGCAGTTCTTC.